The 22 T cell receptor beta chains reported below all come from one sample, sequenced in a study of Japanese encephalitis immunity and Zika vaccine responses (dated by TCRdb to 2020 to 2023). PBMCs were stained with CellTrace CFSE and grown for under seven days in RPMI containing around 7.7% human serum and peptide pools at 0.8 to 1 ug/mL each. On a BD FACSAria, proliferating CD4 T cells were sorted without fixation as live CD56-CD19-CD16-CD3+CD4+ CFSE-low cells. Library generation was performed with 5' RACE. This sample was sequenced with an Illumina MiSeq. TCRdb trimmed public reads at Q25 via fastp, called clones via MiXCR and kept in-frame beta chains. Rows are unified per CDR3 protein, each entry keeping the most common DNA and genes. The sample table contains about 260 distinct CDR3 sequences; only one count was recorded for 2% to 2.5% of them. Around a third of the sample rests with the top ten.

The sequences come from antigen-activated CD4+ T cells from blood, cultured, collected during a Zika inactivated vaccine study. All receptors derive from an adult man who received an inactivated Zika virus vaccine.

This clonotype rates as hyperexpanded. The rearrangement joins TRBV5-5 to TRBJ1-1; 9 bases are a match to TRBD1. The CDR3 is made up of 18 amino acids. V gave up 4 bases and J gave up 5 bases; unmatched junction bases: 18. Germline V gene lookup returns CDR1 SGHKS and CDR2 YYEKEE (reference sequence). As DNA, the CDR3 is TGTGCCAGCAGCAAGGATTTGTGGGACAGGGCCGGGGGGACTGAAGCTTTCTTT. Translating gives CASSKDLWDRAGGTEAFF.

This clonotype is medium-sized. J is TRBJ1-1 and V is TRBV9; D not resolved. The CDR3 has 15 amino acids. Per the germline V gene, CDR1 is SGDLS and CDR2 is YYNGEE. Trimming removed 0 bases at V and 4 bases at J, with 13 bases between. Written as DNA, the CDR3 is TGTGCCAGCAGCGTAGCGCCCATTGGAGGCACTGAAGCTTTCTTT. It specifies CASSVAPIGGTEAFF.

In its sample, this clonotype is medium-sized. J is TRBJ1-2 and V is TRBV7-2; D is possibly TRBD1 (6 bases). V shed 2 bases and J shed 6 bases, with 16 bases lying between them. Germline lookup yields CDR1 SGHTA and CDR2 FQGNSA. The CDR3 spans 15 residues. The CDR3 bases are TGTGCCAGCAGCTTACTCGGGGGCAGGGACCATGGCTACACCTTC. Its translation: CASSLLGGRDHGYTF. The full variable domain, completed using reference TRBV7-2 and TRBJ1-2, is GAGVSQSPSNKVTEKGKDVELRCDPISGHTALYWYRQSLGQGLEFLIYFQGNSAPDKSGLPSDRFSAERTGGSVSTLTIQRTQQEDSAVYLCASSLLGGRDHGYTFGSGTRLTVV.

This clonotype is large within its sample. The CDR3 nucleotides are TGCGCCAGCGGGCTTCAGGGGGCCCACGAGCAGTACTTC. It codes for CASGLQGAHEQYF. The rearrangement links TRBV5-1 to TRBJ2-7, with TRBD1 matching over 8 bases. After removal of 7 bases from V and 5 bases from J, the junction contained 8 bases not matched to a gene. This CDR3 is 13 amino acids long. The V gene's germline CDR1 is SGHRS and CDR2 YFSETQ.

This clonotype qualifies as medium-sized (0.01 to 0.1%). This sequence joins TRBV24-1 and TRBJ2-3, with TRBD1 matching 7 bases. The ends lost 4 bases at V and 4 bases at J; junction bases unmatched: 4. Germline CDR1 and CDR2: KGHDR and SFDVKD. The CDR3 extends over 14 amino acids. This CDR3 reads CATSEGTAADTQYF. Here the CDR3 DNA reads TGTGCCACCAGTGAAGGGACAGCGGCAGATACGCAGTATTTT.

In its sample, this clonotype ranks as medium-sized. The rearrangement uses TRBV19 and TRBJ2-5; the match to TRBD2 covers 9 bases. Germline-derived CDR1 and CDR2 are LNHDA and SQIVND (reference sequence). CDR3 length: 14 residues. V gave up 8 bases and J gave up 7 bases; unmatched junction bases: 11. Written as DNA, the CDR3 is TGTGCCAGTTCCCCGAGCGGGGGGAGCGGGACCCAGTACTTC. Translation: CASSPSGGSGTQYF.

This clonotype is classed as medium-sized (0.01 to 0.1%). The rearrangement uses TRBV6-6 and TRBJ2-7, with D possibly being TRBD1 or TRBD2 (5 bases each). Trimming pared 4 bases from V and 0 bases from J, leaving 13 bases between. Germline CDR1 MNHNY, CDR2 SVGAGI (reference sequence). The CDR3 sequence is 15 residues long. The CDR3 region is CASSLPGRASYEQYF. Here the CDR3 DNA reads TGTGCCAGCAGTTTACCGGGACGGGCCTCCTACGAGCAGTACTTC.

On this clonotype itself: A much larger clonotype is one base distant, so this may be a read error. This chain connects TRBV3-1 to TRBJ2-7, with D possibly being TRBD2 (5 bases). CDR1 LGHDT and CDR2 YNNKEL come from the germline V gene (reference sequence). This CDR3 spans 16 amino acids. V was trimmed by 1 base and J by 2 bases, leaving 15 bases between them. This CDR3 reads CASSQVRGIGPYEQYF. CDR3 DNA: TGTGCCAGCAGCCAAGTTCGGGGTATCGGACCCTACGAGCAGTACTTC.

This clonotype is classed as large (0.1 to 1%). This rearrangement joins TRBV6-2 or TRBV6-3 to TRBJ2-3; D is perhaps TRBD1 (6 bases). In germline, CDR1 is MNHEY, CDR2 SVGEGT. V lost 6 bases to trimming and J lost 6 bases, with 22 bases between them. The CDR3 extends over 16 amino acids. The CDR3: CASSPETPTGSDTQYF. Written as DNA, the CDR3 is TGTGCCAGCAGCCCCGAGACCCCCACAGGGTCGGATACGCAGTATTTT.

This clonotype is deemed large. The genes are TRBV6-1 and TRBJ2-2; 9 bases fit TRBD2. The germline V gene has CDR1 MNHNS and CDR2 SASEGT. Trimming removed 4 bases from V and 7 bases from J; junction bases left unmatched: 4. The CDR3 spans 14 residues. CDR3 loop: CASSGLAGIGELFF. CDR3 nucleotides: TGTGCCAGCAGTGGTCTAGCGGGGATCGGGGAGCTGTTTTTT.

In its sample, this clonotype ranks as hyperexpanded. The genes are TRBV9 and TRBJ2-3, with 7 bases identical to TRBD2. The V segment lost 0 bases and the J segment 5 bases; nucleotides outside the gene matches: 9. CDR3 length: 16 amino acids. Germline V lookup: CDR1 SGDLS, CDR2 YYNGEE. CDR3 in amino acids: CASSVAHGRVRDTQYF. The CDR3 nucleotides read TGTGCCAGCAGCGTAGCTCATGGGAGGGTGAGAGATACGCAGTATTTT.

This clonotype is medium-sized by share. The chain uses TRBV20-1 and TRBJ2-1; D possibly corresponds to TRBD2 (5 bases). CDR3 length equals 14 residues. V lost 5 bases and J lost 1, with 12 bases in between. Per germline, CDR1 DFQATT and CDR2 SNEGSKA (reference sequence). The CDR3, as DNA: TGCAGTGCTTCAACGGGGAGATCCTACAATGAGCAGTTCTTC. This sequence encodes CSASTGRSYNEQFF.

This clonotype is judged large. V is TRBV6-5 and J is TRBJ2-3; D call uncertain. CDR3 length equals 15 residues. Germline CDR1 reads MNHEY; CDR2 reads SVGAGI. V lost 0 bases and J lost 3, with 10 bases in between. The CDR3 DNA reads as TGTGCCAGCAGTTACTCGGGTTGGGGTACAGATACGCAGTATTTT. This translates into CASSYSGWGTDTQYF.

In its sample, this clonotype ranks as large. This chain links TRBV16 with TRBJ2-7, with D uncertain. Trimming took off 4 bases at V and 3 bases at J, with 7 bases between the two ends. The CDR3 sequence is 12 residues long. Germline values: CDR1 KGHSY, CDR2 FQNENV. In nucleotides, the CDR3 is TGTGCCAGCAGCCGGACGGTCTACGAGCAGTACTTC. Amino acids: CASSRTVYEQYF.

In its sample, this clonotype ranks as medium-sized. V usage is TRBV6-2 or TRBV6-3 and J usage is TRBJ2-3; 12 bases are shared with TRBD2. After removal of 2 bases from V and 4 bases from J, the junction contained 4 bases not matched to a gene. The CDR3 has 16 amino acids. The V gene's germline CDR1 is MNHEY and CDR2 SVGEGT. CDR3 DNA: TGTGCCAGCAGTTACGAGACTAGCGGGGGCCCAGATACGCAGTATTTT. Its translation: CASSYETSGGPDTQYF.

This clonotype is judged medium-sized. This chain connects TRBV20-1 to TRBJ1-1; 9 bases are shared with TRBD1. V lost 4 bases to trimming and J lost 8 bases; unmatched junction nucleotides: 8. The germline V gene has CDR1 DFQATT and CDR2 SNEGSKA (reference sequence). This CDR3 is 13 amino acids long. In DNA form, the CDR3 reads TGCAGTGCTACCCTTTCCGGGACAGGGGAAGCTTTCTTT. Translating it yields CSATLSGTGEAFF.

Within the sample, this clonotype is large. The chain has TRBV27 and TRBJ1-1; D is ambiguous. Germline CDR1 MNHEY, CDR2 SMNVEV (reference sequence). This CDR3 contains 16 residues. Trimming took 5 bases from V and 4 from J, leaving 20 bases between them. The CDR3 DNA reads TGTGCCAGCAGTCCCCACCGTCCGGGGTCGGCCACTGAAGCTTTCTTT. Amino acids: CASSPHRPGSATEAFF.

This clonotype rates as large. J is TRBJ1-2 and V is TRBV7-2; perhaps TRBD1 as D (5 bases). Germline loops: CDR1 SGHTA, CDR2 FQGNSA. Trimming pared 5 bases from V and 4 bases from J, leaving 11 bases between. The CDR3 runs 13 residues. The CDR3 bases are TGTGCCAGCAGCCAAGACAGCCTCTATGGCTACACCTTC. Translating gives CASSQDSLYGYTF.

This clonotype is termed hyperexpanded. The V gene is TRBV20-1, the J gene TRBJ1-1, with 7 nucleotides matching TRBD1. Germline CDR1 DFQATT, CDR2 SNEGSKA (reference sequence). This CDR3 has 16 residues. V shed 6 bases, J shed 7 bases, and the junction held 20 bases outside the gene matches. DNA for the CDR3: TGCAGTGCCCTGAGGAGGGTCGGCAGGGGGTACGGTGAAGCTTTCTTT. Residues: CSALRRVGRGYGEAFF.

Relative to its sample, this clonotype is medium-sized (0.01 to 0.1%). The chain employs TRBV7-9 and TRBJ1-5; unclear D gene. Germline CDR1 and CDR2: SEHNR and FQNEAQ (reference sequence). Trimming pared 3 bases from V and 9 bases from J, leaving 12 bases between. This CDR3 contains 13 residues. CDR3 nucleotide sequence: TGTGCCAGCAGCTTCAGGAGGGATGGGCCCCAGCATTTT. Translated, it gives CASSFRRDGPQHF.

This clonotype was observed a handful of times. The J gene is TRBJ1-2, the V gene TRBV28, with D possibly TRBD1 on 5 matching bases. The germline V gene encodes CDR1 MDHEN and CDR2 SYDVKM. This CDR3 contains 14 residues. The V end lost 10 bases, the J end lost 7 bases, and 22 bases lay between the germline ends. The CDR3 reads CATEGGAGFGGYTF. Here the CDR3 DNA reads TGTGCCACCGAAGGAGGGGCTGGTTTCGGTGGCTACACCTTC.

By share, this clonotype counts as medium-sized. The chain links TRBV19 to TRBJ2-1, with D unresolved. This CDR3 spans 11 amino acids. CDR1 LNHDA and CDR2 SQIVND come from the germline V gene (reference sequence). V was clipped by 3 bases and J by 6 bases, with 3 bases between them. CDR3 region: CASSIFNEQFF. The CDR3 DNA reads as TGTGCCAGTAGTATCTTCAATGAGCAGTTCTTC.